Listed below are T cell receptor beta chains from one sample, sequenced in a study of blood T cell repertoires in COVID-19. Sequenced by immunoSEQ multiplex PCR; TCRdb stores in-frame clones only, minus some. The sample holds approximately 280,000 clones, around 84% seen once. Material: peripheral blood. These receptors were taken from a human donor with COVID-19, enrolled during active disease. The donor label of this sample is uncertain. CDR3s include the opening cysteine and the closing phenylalanine or tryptophan. Fields, in order: D gene, V gene, clone size, J gene, CDR3 DNA, CDR3 protein. A D gene is named only where the DNA matches it firmly. Clone size is shown for a subset of rows, as once, few, many or a class of expanded clone.

>TRBD2|TRBV5-1|-|TRBJ2-2
TGCGCCAGCAGCTTGGGCGGGAGGAGCACCGGGGAGCTGTTTTTT
CASSLGGRSTGELFF
>-|TRBV6-6|-|TRBJ1-1
TGTGCCAGCAGTCAAGCCTCGAACACTGAAGCTTTCTTT
CASSQASNTEAFF
>TRBD2|TRBV3-1/TRBV3-2|-|TRBJ2-1
TGTGCCAGCAGCCAAGACCAGCGGGAGGGGGTGTTCTTC
CASSQDQREGVFF
>-|TRBV7-3|-|TRBJ2-7
TGTGCCAGCAGCTTAACGTCGGAGAGGGGGACTACCCTTACCTACGAGCAGTACTTC
CASSLTSERGTTLTYEQYF
>TRBD1|TRBV13|once|TRBJ1-2
TGTGCCAGCAGCTACCGACAGGGTATGATCGGCGGCTACACCTTC
CASSYRQGMIGGYTF
>TRBD1|TRBV7-2|once|TRBJ1-2
TGTGCCAGCAGCCCAGCCCGGGACAGCTATGGCTACACCTTC
CASSPARDSYGYTF
>-|TRBV5-6|-|TRBJ2-5
TGTGCCAGCAGCTTGGCGGGCGTGGGGGGAGAGACCCAGTACTTC
CASSLAGVGGETQYF
>-|TRBV27|-|TRBJ1-1
TGTGCCAGCAGTTTATCGCCAGGGCGGACTGAAGCTTTCTTT
CASSLSPGRTEAFF
>TRBD1|TRBV6-5|-|TRBJ2-7
TGTGCCAGCAGTTTCCGACAGGGGGGAACCTACGAGCAGTACTTC
CASSFRQGGTYEQYF
>-|TRBV6-5|-|TRBJ2-1
TGTGCCAGCGGAGCGTTCTCCTACAATGAGCAGTTCTTC
CASGAFSYNEQFF
>-|TRBV7-2|once|TRBJ1-2
TGTGCCAGCAGCCCCATCGGTTCTGATGGCTACACCTTC
CASSPIGSDGYTF
>-|TRBV28|-|TRBJ1-1
TGTGCCAGCCCCCAGGCAGGGGAAGGAAGGAAAACTGAAGCTTTCTTT
CASPQAGEGRKTEAFF
>TRBD2|TRBV29-1|-|TRBJ2-3
TGCAGCGTTGAAGATCGGACTAGCGGGAGTAGGACAGATACGCAGTATTTT
CSVEDRTSGSRTDTQYF
>TRBD1|TRBV10-3|-|TRBJ2-7
TGTGCCATCAGTGCAGCCGGGACAGGGAGCTCCTACGAGCAGTACTTC
CAISAAGTGSSYEQYF
>-|TRBV30|-|TRBJ1-2
TGTGCCTGGAGTCTGACACGATCCTACTATGGCTACACCTTC
CAWSLTRSYYGYTF
>-|TRBV2|-|TRBJ2-1
TGTGCCAGCAACAACGAAGCGGTTACCGGCTGGAATGAGCAGTTCTTC
CASNNEAVTGWNEQFF
>TRBD2|TRBV24-1|-|TRBJ2-7
TGTGCCACCAGTGATTTACTAGCGGGATTGGAGGAGCAGTACTTC
CATSDLLAGLEEQYF
>-|TRBV3-1/TRBV3-2|-|TRBJ2-1
TGTGCCAGCAGCCAAGGTACTAGCTCGAACAATGAGCAGTTCTTC
CASSQGTSSNNEQFF
>-|TRBV3-1/TRBV3-2|-|TRBJ1-5
TGTGGCAGCACCGCACCTTACCTCGGGGTAGTAAAAAGCAATCAGCCCCAGCATTTT
CGSTAPYLGVVKSNQPQHF
>TRBD2|TRBV28|-|TRBJ2-5
TGTGCCAGCAGGGCGGGAGGGAGCCAAGAGACCCAGTACTTC
CASRAGGSQETQYF
>TRBD1|TRBV18|-|TRBJ2-4
TGTGCCAGCTCACCACCAACAGGGACAGGGGAGGACATTCAGTACTTC
CASSPPTGTGEDIQYF
>-|TRBV15|-|TRBJ2-7
TGTGCCACCAGCCTTGGGCTGTCGATATACGAGCAGTACTTC
CATSLGLSIYEQYF
>TRBD2|TRBV30|once|TRBJ2-1
TGTGCCTGGAGTGTACTGGTAGCGGGAGGTGAGCAGTTCTTC
CAWSVLVAGGEQFF
>-|TRBV2|few|TRBJ2-1
TGTGCCTCCCGACTTCTAGGGGTCCATGAGCAGTTCTTC
CASRLLGVHEQFF
>TRBD1|TRBV4-3|-|TRBJ2-1
TGCGCCAGCAGCCCCAGCTGGACAGGGGGGAATGAGCAGTTCTTC
CASSPSWTGGNEQFF
>TRBD1|TRBV3-1/TRBV3-2|-|TRBJ1-3
TGTGCCAGCAGCCGATCGGACAGGGATGGAAACACCATATATTTT
CASSRSDRDGNTIYF
>TRBD2|TRBV19|-|TRBJ2-7
TGTGCCAGTAGTATGGGGGGGAACTCCTACGAGCAGTACTTC
CASSMGGNSYEQYF
>-|TRBV9|-|TRBJ2-2
TGTGCCAGCAGCGTACGAGCTTGGACCGGGGAGCTGTTTTTT
CASSVRAWTGELFF
>TRBD1|TRBV11-2|-|TRBJ1-3
TGTGCCAGCAGCTCCCCAGGGGGGATAATTGGAAACACCATATATTTT
CASSSPGGIIGNTIYF
>-|TRBV28|-|TRBJ1-6
TGTGCCAGCAGCACCGCAGGGAGGGATTCACCCCTCCACTTT
CASSTAGRDSPLHF
>TRBD2|TRBV27|-|TRBJ2-1
TGTGCCAGCAGTTCTAGACTAGCGGGAACCCACGGTGAGCAGTTCTTC
CASSSRLAGTHGEQFF
>TRBD2|TRBV27|-|TRBJ2-1
TGTGCCAGCAGTTTATCGAGTCGCGGAGCGGGAGGGGACAATGAGCAGTTCTTC
CASSLSSRGAGGDNEQFF
>-|TRBV10-3|-|TRBJ2-1
TGTGCCATCAGTGAGAATTCGTGGAGCCACAATGAGCAGTTCTTC
CAISENSWSHNEQFF
>TRBD1|TRBV5-5|-|TRBJ2-7
TGTGCCAGCAGCTTGGACCGGGACAGGCTATCCTACGAGCAGTACTTC
CASSLDRDRLSYEQYF
>TRBD2|TRBV12-3/TRBV12-4|-|TRBJ2-7
TGTGCCAGCAGCCCCACGCGGGGGTACGAGCAGTACTTC
CASSPTRGYEQYF
>TRBD2|TRBV9|-|TRBJ2-5
TGTGCCAGCAGCGTTGCCGGAGCGGGAGTGGTGGAGACCCAGTACTTC
CASSVAGAGVVETQYF
>-|TRBV7-2|-|TRBJ2-5
TGTGCCAGCAGCTTAGGGACTACCGGTTTGGAGACCCAGTACTTC
CASSLGTTGLETQYF
>-|TRBV3-1/TRBV3-2|-|TRBJ1-2
TGTGCCAGCAGCCAAGGTCCCTCCGGACTGGAGGGCCGATACACCTTC
CASSQGPSGLEGRYTF
>-|TRBV15|-|TRBJ2-3
TGTGCCACCACCACAGAGACTAGGTCTTTTACAGATACGCAGTATTTT
CATTTETRSFTDTQYF
>-|TRBV30|-|TRBJ1-3
TGTGCCTGGGCGTACAGCCGGTCCCAAGGAAACACCATATATTTT
CAWAYSRSQGNTIYF